The clone carrying this T cell receptor (beta chain) was picked up a small number of times. Its specificity is not known. The CDR3 is 9 residues long. Trimming left V 7 bases short and J 5 bases short, with 4 bases between. Per the germline V gene, CDR1 is DFQATT and CDR2 is SNEGSKA (reference sequence). As TCR cDNA was made by 5'RACE template switching, a universal primer site and UMIs were added. TCRdb itself ran the 5' RACE reads through MiXCR, one entry per CDR3 protein. Of around 340,000 distinct CDR3 sequences listed, 7.5% to 9% are singletons. The sample comes from a study of T cells after yellow fever vaccination. Whole-study findings and limits: Clones from primary vaccination mostly reappeared after the booster (96% CD4, over 85% CD8). Only a small proportion of the clonotypes turned up in both the CD4 and the CD8 compartments, likely arising from convergent recombination. The bulk population could contribute abundant contaminating clonotypes to FACS-sorted repertoires.

The gene calls are TRBV20-1 and TRBJ2-3; D not certain. This TCR derives from a young man who received the YFV17D yellow fever vaccine. Sample: PBMCs, taken on the day of the first yellow fever vaccination. The CDR3 protein is CSGLDTQYF. The CDR3 bases are TGCAGTGGACTAGATACGCAGTATTTT.